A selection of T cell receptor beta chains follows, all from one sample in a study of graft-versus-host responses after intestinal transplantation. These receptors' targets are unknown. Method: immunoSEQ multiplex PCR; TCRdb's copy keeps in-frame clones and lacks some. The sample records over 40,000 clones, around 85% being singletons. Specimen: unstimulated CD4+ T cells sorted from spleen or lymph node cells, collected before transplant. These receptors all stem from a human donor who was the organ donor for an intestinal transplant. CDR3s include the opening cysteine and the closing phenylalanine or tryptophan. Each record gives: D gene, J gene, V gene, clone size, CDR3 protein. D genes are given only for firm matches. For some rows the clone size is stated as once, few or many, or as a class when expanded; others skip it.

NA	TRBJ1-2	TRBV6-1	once	CASSSSTDYGYTF
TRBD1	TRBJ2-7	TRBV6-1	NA	CASSSPGQGVNEQYF
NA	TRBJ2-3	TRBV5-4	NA	CASSQPVPGTDTQYF
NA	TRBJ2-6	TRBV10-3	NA	CAISESVGLSGANVLTF
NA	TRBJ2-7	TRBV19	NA	CASRMEGHSYEQYF
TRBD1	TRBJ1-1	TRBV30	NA	CAWSGGQGSETEAFF
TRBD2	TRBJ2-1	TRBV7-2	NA	CASSLEASGGQREQFF
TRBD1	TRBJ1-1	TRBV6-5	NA	CASRRDRGPGEAFF
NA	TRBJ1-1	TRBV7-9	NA	CASSLDRNTEAFF
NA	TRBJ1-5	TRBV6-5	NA	CASSYSQGNQPQHF
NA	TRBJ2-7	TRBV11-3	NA	CASSLVGVASEQYF
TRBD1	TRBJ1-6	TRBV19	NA	CASKPGQGANSPLHF
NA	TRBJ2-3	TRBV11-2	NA	CASSSGLRRGADTQYF
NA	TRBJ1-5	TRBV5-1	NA	CASSLNTGGAQPQHF
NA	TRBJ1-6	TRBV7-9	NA	CASSLGGGKAQNSPLHF
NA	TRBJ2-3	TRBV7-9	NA	CASSLRVQVPSTDTQYF
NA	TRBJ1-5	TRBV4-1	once	CASSQEDSPYQHF
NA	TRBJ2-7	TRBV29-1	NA	CSVPRAPSSYEQYF
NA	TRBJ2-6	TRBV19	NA	CASSRLTGSGANVLTF
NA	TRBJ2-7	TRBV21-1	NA	CASTLRTSRVFYEQYF
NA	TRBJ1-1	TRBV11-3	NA	CASSKQGSEAFF
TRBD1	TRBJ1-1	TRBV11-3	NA	CASSKRTGALNTEAFF
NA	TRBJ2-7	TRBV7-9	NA	CASSLRFPYEEQYF